This entry concerns a single TCR beta chain. This clonotype showed up just a few times. This clone's antigen is unknown. No qualities accompany the bases; no much larger clone lies one base away. V sheds 6 bases and J sheds 0 bases, leaving 6 bases between their ends. The cysteine opens and the phenylalanine closes a CDR3 of 13 amino acids. CDR3 DNA only is kept here, 39 bases in frame from base 1. For CDR1 and CDR2, the germline V gene lists SQVTM and ANQGSEA. The run used an Illumina NovaSeq 6000. TCRalpha and TCRbeta cDNA libraries were built by 5'RACE with constant-segment primers, adding sample barcodes and unique molecular identifiers. Trizol reagent was used to extract RNA from every sample. Libraries were amplified in two PCR steps, with a second sample barcode and Illumina TruSeq adapters added in the second step. The libraries were sequenced on an Illumina NovaSeq using 2 x 150 bp paired-end reads. The authors processed their data as follows. With migec v1.2.7, reads were demultiplexed and then collapsed into UMI-guided consensus sequences. Using mixcr v2.1.11, UMI consensuses were aligned to TRA and TRB V and J templates and then assembled into clonotypes. Expanded or contracted clonotypes were those called significant by both edgeR and NoisET, with noise models trained on biological replicates. For edgeR calls, the cutoffs were a false discovery rate-adjusted p below 0.01 and a log2 fold-change threshold of 1. As an exploratory analysis of dynamics, max-normalized trajectories of the 1000 most abundant clonotypes were examined with PCA combined with hierarchical clustering. Separately sequenced CD4+ and CD8+ repertoires were used to assign a CD4 or CD8 phenotype to each responding clone. Clones were called with MiXCR by TCRdb after fastp trimmed the public reads at Q25, and only in-frame beta chains were retained. Duplicate CDR3 protein sequences are folded into a single record with the most common DNA and genes. These V and J calls are TCRdb output, not the study's own analysis. This sample comprises roughly 240,000 distinct CDR3 sequences, over 15% of them detected only once. The ten largest clonotypes hold 2% to 2.5% of the sample.

This entry belongs to a study of T-cell memory formation after mild COVID-19 (dated by TCRdb to about 2021). For the study in its entirety: TCR sequence clusters from the two donors were found to be largely donor specific. Longitudinal TCRalpha and TCRbeta repertoire sequencing tracked T-cell clones expanding and contracting after mild COVID-19 in two donors. The cohort comprised two young, previously healthy adult volunteers, one female and one male. Overall study outcomes, separate from this receptor: From day 15 to 85, contracting clones showed balanced CD4/CD8 phenotypes, whereas a second wave of clones that expanded from day 15 to 37 leaned towards CD4+. Contracting CD4+ clones appeared mostly in the CM and EM memory subsets, whereas CD8+ clones were enriched in EMRA. Whether the second-wave clones peaking on day 37 were SARS-CoV-2 specific was not confirmed. Some responding clones were detected in pre-infection memory, suggesting pre-existing cross-reactive memory T cells joined the SARS-CoV-2 response. Only a couple of mild cases were covered in the study, and larger cohorts including severe cases with pre-infection samples were considered necessary.

Ficoll-Paque density gradient centrifugation was used to isolate PBMCs. The chain employs TRBV29-1 and TRBJ2-6, with the D gene not confidently named. The TCR comes from an adult woman who had mild COVID-19 (a few samples of this study predate the infection). The sample titles of this study are shuffled in the database, so cell type and time point are left out; the donor was told from shared clones. Material for sequencing was PBMCs or a T cell subset sorted from them (not recorded which). The bases are TGCAGCGTGGCGTACTCTGGGGCCAACGTCCTGACTTTC. It is translated as CSVAYSGANVLTF.